One and the same sample provided the 18 T cell receptor beta chains below, sequenced in a study. TCRdb reanalysed the 5' RACE reads using MiXCR and keeps one entry per CDR3 protein. Of roughly 5,300 distinct CDR3 sequences listed, roughly 34% are singletons. The specimen was memory CD4+ T cells sorted from blood. Subset given: memory CD4+ T cells, CD4+CD45RO+CD25-. These receptor sequences come from a female donor with breast cancer.

The rearrangement joins TRBV14 to TRBJ2-1, with D maybe TRBD2 (7 bases). CDR3 length: 14 amino acids. Trimming stripped 1 base from V and 9 bases from J, with 13 bases between. Germline CDR1 is SGHDN and CDR2 is FVKESK. In DNA form, the CDR3 reads TGTGCCAGCAGCCAAGTTGGCGGGGGCGGTGAGCAGTTCTTC. Encoded protein: CASSQVGGGGEQFF.

This clonotype showed up many times. The chain recombines TRBV29-1 with TRBJ2-1; 12 bases are shared with TRBD1. The CDR3 covers 14 residues. Germline assignment: CDR1 SQVTM and CDR2 ANQGSEA. V trimming: 1 base; J trimming: 7 bases; junction bases outside the gene matches: 2. CDR3: CSVEGGQGANEQFF. The CDR3 bases are TGCAGCGTTGAAGGGGGACAGGGGGCTAATGAGCAGTTCTTC.

The chain is built from TRBV5-5 and TRBJ2-3, with D uncertain. The germline gives CDR1 SGHKS, CDR2 YYEKEE (reference sequence). This CDR3 contains 13 residues. V was trimmed by 0 bases and J by 6 bases, leaving 8 bases between them. Written as DNA, the CDR3 is TGTGCCAGCAGCTTGGACGGAGCGGATACGCAGTATTTT. Encoded protein: CASSLDGADTQYF.

V is TRBV5-1 and J is TRBJ1-2; D possibly corresponds to TRBD1 (6 bases). Trimming shortened V by 0 bases and J by 4 bases, and 10 bases separated the two germline ends. CDR1 SGHRS and CDR2 YFSETQ come from the germline V gene. The CDR3 is 14 residues long. The CDR3 sequence is CASSLAVDSYGYTF. DNA for the CDR3: TGCGCCAGCAGCTTGGCCGTGGACAGCTATGGCTACACCTTC.

This clonotype rates as medium-sized. The rearrangement uses TRBV20-1 and TRBJ2-2, with D possibly TRBD2 on 5 matching bases. The V end was cut by 6 bases, the J end by 4 bases, with 15 bases between. Germline V CDR1 and CDR2: DFQATT, SNEGSKA (reference sequence). This CDR3 has 14 amino acids. CDR3 DNA: TGCAGTGCGTGGCGGGTAGGGAGCACCGGGGAGCTGTTTTTT. This translates into CSAWRVGSTGELFF.

By proportion, this clonotype is medium-sized. The rearrangement links TRBV7-2 to TRBJ1-5; a weak D match, TRBD1 (6 bases). Trimming pared 8 bases from V and 1 base from J, leaving 18 bases between. CDR3 length: 16 residues. Germline V lookup: CDR1 SGHTA, CDR2 FQGNSA. The DNA of the CDR3 is TGTGCCAGCTCCTTAGGGGGGGGCTGGAGCAATCAGCCCCAGCATTTT. Translating it yields CASSLGGGWSNQPQHF.

The chain uses TRBV6-5 and TRBJ2-1; the match to TRBD1 covers 8 bases. The J call could be wrong; TRBJ2-7 is a better fit for the DNA end. There are 15 residues in the CDR3. Germline CDR1 reads MNHEY; CDR2 reads SVGAGI. The CDR3 loop reads CASYSETGVVNEQYF. DNA of the CDR3: TGTGCCAGTTACTCCGAGACAGGGGTAGTGAACGAGCAGTACTTC.

This clonotype was counted a single time. A clone one base away is much larger, so this may be a read error. This sequence joins TRBV10-3 and TRBJ2-7, with TRBD1 identical over 9 bases. The CDR3 totals 13 residues. The junction had 7 bases not matched to a gene; V was cut back by 6 bases and J by 7 bases. Germline assignment: CDR1 ENHRY and CDR2 SYGVKD. The CDR3 sequence: CAIRDAGQGEQYF. Written as DNA, the CDR3 is TGTGCCATCAGGGACGCCGGACAGGGGGAGCAGTACTTC.

Note on this clonotype: Compared with germline, one end of the junction differs, possibly owing to a read error. The CDR3 DNA reads TGTGTCAGCAGCTCACCGGGACAGGGCACAGATACGCTGTATTTT. Its translation: CVSSSPGQGTDTLYF. The J gene is TRBJ2-3, the V gene TRBV5-6; 9 nucleotides line up with TRBD1. Germline-derived CDR1 and CDR2 are SGHDT and YYEEEE. The CDR3 is 15 amino acids.

CDR3: CSARGDYNEQFF. The CDR3 DNA reads as TGCAGTGCTAGGGGCGACTACAATGAGCAGTTCTTC. V usage is TRBV20-1 and J usage is TRBJ2-1, with D unclear. CDR1 is DFQATT and CDR2 is SNEGSKA in the germline V gene (reference sequence). V lost 3 bases and J lost 3, with 6 bases in between. The CDR3 covers 12 residues.

This clonotype was counted a few times. The genes are TRBV7-6 and TRBJ1-4, with a possible D match to TRBD1 (6 bases). Germline assignment: CDR1 SGHVS and CDR2 FNYEAQ. The CDR3 has 14 amino acids. The germline V and J ends were trimmed by 5 bases and 5 bases, with 12 bases remaining between them. CDR3 region: CASSQGTVNEKLFF. The CDR3 DNA follows: TGTGCCAGCAGCCAGGGGACGGTAAATGAAAAACTGTTTTTT.

This clonotype ranks as medium-sized (0.01 to 0.1%). This chain joins TRBV4-1 and TRBJ1-2; D remains unclear. Between the trimmed V and J ends, which lost 0 bases and 5 bases, there was a span of 13 bases. The CDR3 extends over 15 amino acids. Germline values: CDR1 MGHRA, CDR2 YSYEKL. The CDR3 DNA sequence: TGCGCCAGCAGCCAAGAAGGCCCGGGAGGGTATGGCTACACCTTC. Translation gives CASSQEGPGGYGYTF.

The chain links TRBV12-3 or TRBV12-4 to TRBJ2-7; D not resolved. V was pared by 2 bases and J by 6 bases, with 11 bases between. The CDR3 is made up of 13 amino acids. For the CDR3, the DNA is TGTGCCAGCAGTTTACCTGGGCCTAGCGAGCAGTACTTC. It yields the protein CASSLPGPSEQYF.

The rearrangement joins TRBV6-6 to TRBJ2-1, with D maybe TRBD1 (6 bases). The V and J ends lost 2 bases and 4 bases respectively, with 12 bases between them. The CDR3 is 15 residues long. Germline CDR1 reads MNHNY; CDR2 reads SVGAGI (reference sequence). CDR3 coding DNA: TGTGCCAGCAGTTACGAAGGACAGCCGTACAATGAGCAGTTCTTC. Protein: CASSYEGQPYNEQFF.

This clonotype came up a few times. The rearrangement links TRBV6-6 to TRBJ2-5; D unclear. CDR3 size: 14 residues. Trimming pared 4 bases from V and 5 bases from J, leaving 14 bases between. Germline V lookup: CDR1 MNHNY, CDR2 SVGAGI (reference sequence). The CDR3: CASSLGRRAETQYF. The CDR3 coding sequence is TGTGCCAGCAGTTTGGGTCGGCGTGCGGAGACCCAGTACTTC.

Within the sample, this clonotype is medium-sized. This CDR3 reads CSAPRGGADNEQFF. The CDR3 coding sequence is TGCAGTGCTCCAAGGGGGGGGGCCGACAATGAGCAGTTCTTC. V gene TRBV20-1 combines with J gene TRBJ2-1, with D tentatively TRBD2 (7 bases). V lost 5 bases and J lost 5, with 16 bases in between. The CDR3 runs 14 residues. Germline V CDR1 and CDR2: DFQATT, SNEGSKA (reference sequence).

V is TRBV5-1 and J is TRBJ2-7; TRBD2 agrees at 7 bases. In germline, CDR1 is SGHRS, CDR2 YFSETQ. J lost 4 bases, V lost 6 bases, and 10 bases had no gene match. This CDR3 is built from 14 residues. Here the CDR3 DNA reads TGCGCCAGCACCCCAACGGGTAGCGGGTACGAGCAGTACTTC. Translated, it gives CASTPTGSGYEQYF.

The chain is built from TRBV5-6 and TRBJ2-7; D might be TRBD1 (5 bases). Trimming shortened V by 7 bases and J by 7 bases, and 15 bases separated the two germline ends. The germline V gene encodes CDR1 SGHDT and CDR2 YYEEEE. The CDR3 spans 12 residues. The CDR3 coding sequence is TGTGCCAGCGCAGGGAAAGCCGGTGAGCAGTACTTC. Its translation: CASAGKAGEQYF.